A selection of T cell receptor beta chains follows, all from one sample in a study of monozygotic twins with cystic fibrosis. TCRdb's copy holds only in-frame clones and misses some; the assay was immunoSEQ multiplex PCR. The sample comprises tens of thousands of clones, 66% of which are singletons, and 0.7% to 1% rests with the top ten. The source material was blood. The receptors were sampled from a girl aged 10 to 17 with cystic fibrosis. CDR3s include the opening cysteine and the closing phenylalanine or tryptophan. The D gene is left open where the match is weak. Not every row has a clone size; where given, it reads once, few, many or a size class.

size	V	J	length	D	CDR3	DNA
.	TRBV25-1	TRBJ1-2	14	.	CASSDRWDYYGYTF	TGTGCCAGCAGTGATCGGTGGGATTACTATGGCTACACCTTC
.	TRBV6-6	TRBJ1-1	13	.	CASSYSEGTEAFF	TGTGCCAGCAGTTACTCGGAGGGGACTGAAGCTTTCTTT
.	TRBV9	TRBJ2-1	14	TRBD1	CASSVTGGGNEQFF	TGTGCCAGCAGCGTGACAGGGGGAGGCAATGAGCAGTTCTTC
once	TRBV6-5	TRBJ1-1	16	.	CASSSNPPNYGTEAFF	TGTGCCAGCAGTTCTAACCCCCCAAACTACGGCACTGAAGCTTTCTTT
.	TRBV15	TRBJ2-2	17	TRBD2	CATSRGVGGPDGGELFF	TGTGCCACCAGCAGAGGAGTGGGAGGGCCTGATGGCGGGGAGCTGTTTTTT
.	TRBV5-1	TRBJ2-5	19	.	CASSPLTHTGTYGQETQYF	TGCGCCAGCAGCCCCCTAACCCACACCGGGACATATGGGCAAGAGACCCAGTACTTC
.	TRBV5-1	TRBJ2-2	16	TRBD2	CASSLGAGGPSGELFF	TGCGCCAGCAGCTTGGGAGCGGGAGGGCCTTCCGGGGAGCTGTTTTTT
.	TRBV4-3	TRBJ2-6	16	.	CASSQERGSGANVLTF	TGCGCCAGCAGCCAAGAACGAGGGTCTGGGGCCAACGTCCTGACTTTC
.	TRBV4-1	TRBJ2-3	17	.	CASSQDSGGGLTDTQYF	TGCGCCAGCAGCCAAGATTCAGGAGGAGGGTTAACAGATACGCAGTATTTT
once	TRBV19	TRBJ2-6	13	.	CAGSSSGANVLTF	TGTGCCGGGTCATCCTCTGGGGCCAACGTCCTGACTTTC
.	TRBV19	TRBJ1-5	14	.	CASRGDDSNQPQHF	TGTGCCAGTAGGGGGGACGATAGCAATCAGCCCCAGCATTTT
.	TRBV19	TRBJ2-2	13	.	CASSVLNTGELFF	TGTGCCAGTAGTGTCCTCAACACCGGGGAGCTGTTTTTT
.	TRBV5-1	TRBJ2-2	15	.	CASSGGLFNTGELFF	TGCGCCAGCAGCGGGGGACTCTTTAACACCGGGGAGCTGTTTTTT
.	TRBV13	TRBJ2-1	14	.	CASSSGDLRNEQFF	TGTGCCAGCAGCTCCGGGGACCTACGAAATGAGCAGTTCTTC
.	TRBV4-1	TRBJ2-1	18	TRBD2	CASSQAQGLAGGPNEQFF	TGCGCCAGCAGCCAAGCACAAGGACTAGCGGGAGGGCCCAATGAGCAGTTCTTC
.	TRBV7-2	TRBJ2-3	12	.	CASSFSGDTQYF	TGTGCCAGCAGCTTTTCAGGGGATACGCAGTATTTT
.	TRBV6-5	TRBJ1-2	13	.	CASSYFGTDGYTF	TGTGCCAGCAGTTACTTCGGGACGGATGGCTACACCTTC
.	TRBV15	TRBJ1-2	14	.	CATSRERQDYGYTF	TGTGCCACCAGCAGAGAACGACAGGACTATGGCTACACCTTC
.	TRBV7-2	TRBJ2-1	19	TRBD2	CASSSPTSGLFFSYNEQFF	TGTGCCAGCAGCTCCCCGACTAGCGGGTTATTCTTCTCCTACAATGAGCAGTTCTTC
.	TRBV30	TRBJ1-1	13	TRBD1	CAWSEQGYTEAFF	TGTGCCTGGAGCGAACAGGGGTACACTGAAGCTTTCTTT
few	TRBV18	TRBJ1-1	14	TRBD1	CASSPRTGRTEAFF	TGTGCCAGCTCACCTCGGACAGGGAGGACTGAAGCTTTCTTT
.	TRBV9	TRBJ2-2	14	.	CASSFLATTGELFF	TGTGCCAGCAGTTTCCTAGCGACCACCGGGGAGCTGTTTTTT
.	TRBV7-9	TRBJ2-2	15	.	CASSGRQANTGELFF	TGTGCCAGCAGCGGACGACAGGCGAACACCGGGGAGCTGTTTTTT
.	TRBV15	TRBJ1-5	16	.	CATSFPPAEGNQPQHF	TGTGCCACCAGTTTTCCCCCGGCAGAGGGCAATCAGCCCCAGCATTTT
.	TRBV19	TRBJ2-1	18	.	CASSIKALGISSYNEQFF	TGTGCCAGTAGTATTAAGGCTTTAGGGATCAGCTCCTACAATGAGCAGTTCTTC
few	TRBV6-5	TRBJ2-3	13	.	CASSYRLRDTQYF	TGTGCCAGCAGTTACCGCCTTAGAGATACGCAGTATTTT
.	TRBV6-4	TRBJ2-2	14	.	CASSDPPEAGELFF	TGTGCCAGCAGTGACCCCCCCGAGGCCGGGGAGCTGTTTTTT
.	TRBV18	TRBJ1-1	13	.	CASSQTGNTEAFF	TGTGCCAGCTCACAAACGGGGAACACTGAAGCTTTCTTT
once	TRBV18	TRBJ2-5	15	.	CASSIRRASQETQYF	TGTGCCAGCTCAATCCGAAGGGCTAGTCAAGAGACCCAGTACTTC
.	TRBV7-3	TRBJ1-2	10	.	CASSSAGYTF	TGTGCCAGCAGCTCGGCGGGCTACACCTTC
few	TRBV9	TRBJ2-7	15	.	CASARGPTTGDEQYF	TGTGCCAGCGCCCGGGGACCCACCACCGGGGACGAGCAGTACTTC
.	TRBV9	TRBJ2-1	15	.	CASSVRGSSYNEQFF	TGTGCCAGCAGCGTTAGAGGGAGCTCCTACAATGAGCAGTTCTTC
.	TRBV27	TRBJ1-5	15	.	CASAANGRGNQPQHF	TGTGCCAGCGCCGCGAACGGGAGGGGCAATCAGCCCCAGCATTTT
.	TRBV19	TRBJ2-4	15	.	CASSIAQLAKNIQYF	TGTGCCAGTAGTATTGCACAGCTAGCCAAAAACATTCAGTACTTC
.	TRBV7-2	TRBJ2-7	14	.	CASSSRSTPYEQYF	TGTGCCAGCAGCTCGCGATCGACGCCCTACGAGCAGTACTTC
.	TRBV15	TRBJ1-5	13	.	CATSRDQSQPQHF	TGTGCCACCAGCAGAGATCAGAGTCAGCCCCAGCATTTT